Below are 21 T cell receptor beta chains sequenced from a single sample in a study of shared T cell receptors in the human thymus. Repertoires were generated with immunoSEQ multiplex PCR, while TCRdb's copy carries only in-frame clones and drops some. Of hundreds of thousands of clones in the sample, roughly 88% were seen once. A further study also used this sample, focusing on human thymus T cells.

The specimen sequenced was thymocytes. Every receptor here comes from a boy younger than two with a congenital heart defect.

This clone has just one count. V gene TRBV10-2 combines with J gene TRBJ1-4, with TRBD1 matching over 8 bases. J was trimmed by 7 bases and V by 1 base; bases with no gene match: 2. The germline V gene has CDR1 WSHSY and CDR2 SAAADI. The CDR3 has 14 residues. The CDR3 region is CASSEWTGSEKLFF. In nucleotides, the CDR3 is TGCGCCAGCAGTGAGTGGACAGGGAGTGAAAAACTGTTTTTT.

The V gene is TRBV13, the J gene TRBJ1-6; the D is unclear. Germline assignment: CDR1 PRHDT and CDR2 FYEKMQ (reference sequence). The CDR3 has 12 amino acids. V lost 5 bases to trimming and J lost 14 bases, with 13 bases between them. The CDR3 coding sequence is TGTGCCAGCAGCCCGGGATTTCACACCCTCCACTTT. This codes for CASSPGFHTLHF.

The chain recombines TRBV7-9 with TRBJ1-4; TRBD1 matches 12 bases. The CDR3 is made up of 16 amino acids. CDR1 and CDR2 (germline): SEHNR, FQNEAQ (reference sequence). V dropped 1 base and J dropped 6; count of bases not matched to a gene: 3. The CDR3 loop is CASSLGDRGRDEKLFF. The CDR3 DNA sequence: TGTGCCAGCAGCTTAGGGGACAGGGGGCGGGATGAAAAACTGTTTTTT.

The V and J genes are TRBV7-3 and TRBJ2-3, with 14 bases that match TRBD2. The CDR3 totals 17 residues. With 4 bases clipped from V and 2 bases from J, the junction kept 5 bases outside the gene matches. Germline assignment: CDR1 SGHTA and CDR2 FQGTGA. The DNA of the CDR3 is TGTGCCAGCAGCTCCGGGACTAGCGGGAGCCCCACAGATACGCAGTATTTT. Translating it yields CASSSGTSGSPTDTQYF.

The chain uses TRBV9 and TRBJ2-3, with D unresolved. V dropped 0 bases and J dropped 7 bases, with 15 bases sitting between them. The CDR3 loop spans 15 amino acids. CDR1 and CDR2 from the germline V gene are SGDLS and YYNGEE. CDR3 residues: CASSVEVSPFNTQYF. The CDR3 DNA follows: TGTGCCAGCAGCGTAGAGGTTAGCCCTTTCAATACGCAGTATTTT.

The CDR3 region has the DNA TGCAGCGTTGGGCTAGCGGAGAGCAATGAGCAGTTCTTC. This translates into CSVGLAESNEQFF. This chain links TRBV29-1 with TRBJ2-1; 7 nucleotides match TRBD2. The V and J ends lost 4 bases and 6 bases, in that order; junction bases with no gene match: 6. Germline V gene lookup returns CDR1 SQVTM and CDR2 ANQGSEA. The CDR3 is made up of 13 amino acids.

The chain joins TRBV29-1 to TRBJ1-2; 9 bases agree with TRBD1. The germline CDR1 and CDR2 sequences are SQVTM and ANQGSEA. Trimming removed 7 bases from V and 2 bases from J; junction bases left unmatched: 5. The CDR3 loop spans 13 amino acids. This CDR3 is CSARDRENYGYTF. The CDR3 bases are TGCAGCGCGCGGGACAGGGAGAACTATGGCTACACCTTC.

The genes are TRBV6-1 and TRBJ1-1, with 7 nucleotides matching TRBD1. The CDR3 contains 14 residues. Per the germline V gene, CDR1 is MNHNS and CDR2 is SASEGT. Losses at the gene ends were 6 bases for V and 1 base for J; bases not matched to a gene: 5. The CDR3 DNA reads TGTGCCAGCAGGGCGGGACAGAAGAACACTGAAGCTTTCTTT. Translation gives CASRAGQKNTEAFF.

The rearrangement links TRBV27 to TRBJ2-1; D not resolved. Trimming cost V 6 bases and J 6 bases, with 9 bases left between them. CDR3 size: 12 residues. CDR1 MNHEY and CDR2 SMNVEV come from the germline V gene (reference sequence). The DNA for the CDR3 is TGTGCCAGCAGGCCCAGTACCAATGAGCAGTTCTTC. It specifies CASRPSTNEQFF.

In this sample, this clone turned up a few times. The chain combines TRBV19 with TRBJ1-5; 7 nucleotides line up with TRBD1. Germline V gene sequence: CDR1 LNHDA, CDR2 SQIVND (reference sequence). V was clipped by 4 bases and J by 0 bases; unmatched bases: 6. The CDR3 is made up of 16 amino acids. The CDR3 DNA is TGTGCCAGTAGTAACCGACAGGGCCGTAGCAATCAGCCCCAGCATTTT. Translation gives CASSNRQGRSNQPQHF. Full variable domain (remainder filled in from reference TRBV19 and TRBJ1-5): DGGITQSPKYLFRKEGQNVTLSCEQNLNHDAMYWYRQDPGQGLRLIYYSQIVNDFQKGDIAEGYSVSREKKESFPLTVTSAQKNPTAFYLCASSNRQGRSNQPQHFGDGTRLSIL.

This clone was recorded once. The chain recombines TRBV15 with TRBJ2-3, with no clear D. The CDR3 spans 15 residues. V was clipped by 0 bases and J by 4 bases, with 11 bases between them. The germline V gene encodes CDR1 LNHNV and CDR2 YYDKDF (reference sequence). The CDR3 DNA follows: TGTGCCACCAGCAGAGATCCACAGATCGCAGATACGCAGTATTTT. Protein: CATSRDPQIADTQYF.

This sequence joins TRBV5-6 and TRBJ1-1; D is perhaps TRBD1 (5 bases). Germline CDR1 SGHDT, CDR2 YYEEEE. Trimming stripped 4 bases from V and 0 bases from J, with 16 bases between. This CDR3 contains 16 residues. For the CDR3, the DNA is TGTGCCAGCAGCCTTCAAGGACATCTCATGAACACTGAAGCTTTCTTT. Its protein is CASSLQGHLMNTEAFF.

This chain connects TRBV28 to TRBJ2-1; weak D call: TRBD1 (5 bases). The CDR3 has 15 residues. Germline lookup yields CDR1 MDHEN and CDR2 SYDVKM. V dropped 4 bases and J dropped 0 bases, with 10 bases sitting between them. The CDR3 sequence is CASSCPRDSYNEQFF. The CDR3 bases are TGTGCCAGCAGTTGCCCCAGGGACTCCTACAATGAGCAGTTCTTC.

The chain employs TRBV27 and TRBJ2-5; a possible D gene is TRBD2 (6 bases). This CDR3 has 15 residues. In germline, CDR1 is MNHEY, CDR2 SMNVEV (reference sequence). V lost 6 bases, J lost 4 bases, and 18 bases lay in between. In nucleotides, the CDR3 is TGTGCCAGCAGACCAAGGAGGGCCTTGGGAGAGACCCAGTACTTC. Its protein product is CASRPRRALGETQYF.

This chain uses TRBV4-3 with TRBJ2-1; 13 bases map to TRBD2. Trimming took 2 bases from V and 7 from J; bases not matched to a gene: 8. This CDR3 region has 17 residues. Germline-derived CDR1 and CDR2 are LGHNA and YSLEER. The CDR3 region is CASSQYGLAGDINEQFF. CDR3 bases: TGCGCCAGCAGCCAATACGGACTAGCGGGAGACATAAATGAGCAGTTCTTC.

The V gene is TRBV20-1, the J gene TRBJ2-1; D is perhaps TRBD1 (8 bases). This CDR3 is 11 amino acids long. Germline CDR1 and CDR2: DFQATT and SNEGSKA (reference sequence). The CDR3: CRHGGTGRQFF. DNA for the CDR3: TGCAGGCACGGGGGGACAGGCCGGCAGTTCTTC.

The CDR3 region has the DNA TGCGCCAGCAGCCATCTCGACAGGTTCCCCTCTGGGGCCAACGTCCTGACTTTC. Translation gives CASSHLDRFPSGANVLTF. The rearrangement uses TRBV5-1 and TRBJ2-6, with D possibly being TRBD1 (6 bases). With 4 bases removed from V and 0 bases from J, the gap between germline ends came to 17 bases. CDR1 is SGHRS and CDR2 is YFSETQ in the germline V gene. This CDR3 spans 18 amino acids.

The chain links TRBV7-2 to TRBJ2-7, with TRBD2 identical over 8 bases. The germline V gene encodes CDR1 SGHTA and CDR2 FQGNSA. The CDR3 has 14 amino acids. The trim removed 3 bases at V and 2 bases at J, leaving 3 bases unmatched. The CDR3 bases are TGTGCCAGCAGCTTCCGGGAGGGACCCTACGAGCAGTACTTC. Translation: CASSFREGPYEQYF.

This chain joins TRBV4-3 and TRBJ2-7; D unresolved. CDR1 is LGHNA and CDR2 is YSLEER in the germline V gene. This CDR3 has 15 residues. The germline V and J ends were trimmed by 0 bases and 2 bases, with 11 bases remaining between them. The CDR3 DNA is TGCGCCAGCAGCCAAGATAGTGCGAGGACCTACGAGCAGTACTTC. Its translation is CASSQDSARTYEQYF.

This clone was detected only once. Other DNA sequences of this sample code for an identical CDR3. The chain is built from TRBV19 and TRBJ1-5; 7 bases fit TRBD1. Trimming removed 8 bases from V and 4 bases from J; junction bases left unmatched: 8. From germline, CDR1 is LNHDA and CDR2 SQIVND (reference sequence). The CDR3 runs to 14 residues. The CDR3 nucleotides are TGTGCCAGTTCCCCCGGGACAGTGAATCAGCCCCAGCATTTT. It encodes CASSPGTVNQPQHF.

CDR3 protein: CATSRLTRGREQNIQYF. CDR3 sequence (DNA): TGTGCCACCAGCAGGCTGACCAGAGGGAGGGAGCAAAACATTCAGTACTTC. This rearrangement joins TRBV15 to TRBJ2-4, with 7 bases identical to TRBD2. CDR3 length: 17 amino acids. After removal of 3 bases from V and 5 bases from J, the junction contained 13 bases not matched to a gene. Germline-derived CDR1 and CDR2 are LNHNV and YYDKDF (reference sequence).